These 30 T cell receptor beta chains originate from one sample sequenced in a study of early T cells in non-severe SARS-CoV-2 infection. TCRdb ran MiXCR on the 5' RACE reads and lists one entry per CDR3 protein. The sample contains roughly 31,000 distinct CDR3 sequences, 9.5% to 10% of which appear only once. The material sequenced was whole blood. These receptors all stem from an adult who was a healthcare worker with PCR-confirmed SARS-CoV-2 infection or an uninfected control (not recorded which).

The rearrangement links TRBV5-6 to TRBJ2-7, with D possibly being TRBD1 (6 bases). Trimming removed 0 bases from V and 7 bases from J, with 17 bases in between. CDR1 and CDR2 from the germline V gene are SGHDT and YYEEEE. This CDR3 spans 15 amino acids. The CDR3 DNA sequence: TGTGCCAGCAGCTTGGAGGTAACAGGGTCGGAGGAGCAGTACTTC. As protein: CASSLEVTGSEEQYF.

V gene TRBV2 combines with J gene TRBJ1-1; no definite D call. Trimming shortened V by 2 bases and J by 0 bases, and 10 bases separated the two germline ends. The CDR3 covers 15 residues. Germline CDR1 reads SNHLY; CDR2 reads FYNNEI. CDR3 loop: CASSESPAMNTEAFF. The CDR3 DNA is TGTGCCAGCAGTGAAAGCCCAGCCATGAACACTGAAGCTTTCTTT.

This chain uses TRBV9 with TRBJ2-3; the D is unclear. The CDR3 is 12 amino acids. V gave up 3 bases and J gave up 0 bases, with 2 bases separating them. Germline V CDR1 and CDR2: SGDLS, YYNGEE. For the CDR3, the DNA is TGTGCCAGCAGCGGTAGCACAGATACGCAGTATTTT. It yields the protein CASSGSTDTQYF.

Many counts were recorded for this clonotype. CDR3 region: CASRGQGWSEAFF. In DNA form, the CDR3 reads TGTGCCAGCAGGGGACAGGGGTGGAGTGAAGCTTTCTTT. V gene TRBV28 combines with J gene TRBJ1-1; 10 bases fit TRBD1. With V trimmed by 6 bases and J by 7 bases, 5 bases remained unmatched. Germline V gene sequence: CDR1 MDHEN, CDR2 SYDVKM. The CDR3 extends over 13 amino acids.

Ten or more counts support this clonotype. The chain carries TRBV7-2 and TRBJ2-7; a possible D gene is TRBD2 (5 bases). This CDR3 contains 14 residues. Trimming took 1 base from V and 0 from J, leaving 7 bases between them. Germline-derived CDR1 and CDR2 are SGHTA and FQGNSA. The CDR3 is CASSLGGYSYEQYF. Written as DNA, the CDR3 is TGTGCCAGCAGCTTAGGCGGGTACTCCTACGAGCAGTACTTC.

This chain links TRBV7-9 with TRBJ2-5; 10 bases are shared with TRBD1. CDR1 is SEHNR and CDR2 is FQNEAQ in the germline V gene (reference sequence). The CDR3 contains 15 residues. J was trimmed by 5 bases and V by 5 bases; bases with no gene match: 8. In DNA, the CDR3 is TGTGCCAGCAGCAGTGGGACAGGGGAGTTTGAGACCCAGTACTTC. This gives the protein CASSSGTGEFETQYF. The complete variable domain, with remaining parts taken from reference TRBV7-9 and TRBJ2-5, reads DTGVSQNPRHKITKRGQNVTFRCDPISEHNRLYWYRQTLGQGPEFLTYFQNEAQLEKSRLLSDRFSAERPKGSFSTLEIQRTEQGDSAMYLCASSSGTGEFETQYFGPGTRLLVL.

This clonotype was found many times. The chain carries TRBV6-5 and TRBJ1-1, with D possibly TRBD1 on 6 matching bases. The germline CDR1 and CDR2 sequences are MNHEY and SVGAGI. Trimming removed 2 bases at V and 1 base at J, with 26 bases between. The CDR3 totals 20 residues. CDR3 sequence (DNA): TGTGCCAGCAGTTACCTCCCACCGGGCCGGGACACTCCCAAGAACACTGAAGCTTTCTTT. This gives the protein CASSYLPPGRDTPKNTEAFF.

This clonotype was found many times. This chain links TRBV9 with TRBJ2-1; D is perhaps TRBD1 (5 bases). Germline CDR1 and CDR2: SGDLS and YYNGEE. Trimming took 2 bases from V and 4 from J, leaving 13 bases between them. The CDR3 length is 15 residues. The CDR3 loop is CASSVDSPGYNEQFF. CDR3 DNA: TGTGCCAGCAGCGTCGACAGCCCAGGATACAATGAGCAGTTCTTC.

This clonotype was recorded at least ten times. J is TRBJ2-3 and V is TRBV7-2; D remains ambiguous. V was shortened by 6 bases and J by 4 bases, with 26 bases between the two germline ends. Germline-derived CDR1 and CDR2 are SGHTA and FQGNSA. This CDR3 contains 18 residues. CDR3 DNA: TGTGCCAGCAGTCCCCCCGGTGGGTGGGGTGGATTTCCAGATACGCAGTATTTT. This gives the protein CASSPPGGWGGFPDTQYF.

V is TRBV13 and J is TRBJ1-3; no clear D gene. CDR1 PRHDT and CDR2 FYEKMQ come from the germline V gene (reference sequence). The CDR3 has 16 amino acids. Trimming removed 2 bases at V and 3 bases at J, with 14 bases between. CDR3 DNA: TGTGCCAGCAGCTTATCGCTGGGCTCGAATGGAAACACCATATATTTT. Translated: CASSLSLGSNGNTIYF.

This clonotype came up many times. The chain carries TRBV5-1 and TRBJ1-6; D is undetermined. The germline CDR1 and CDR2 sequences are SGHRS and YFSETQ. The CDR3 length is 14 residues. V lost 1 base to trimming and J lost 5 bases, with 7 bases between them. CDR3 amino acids: CASSLTADNSPLHF. The CDR3 DNA reads TGCGCCAGCAGCTTGACAGCAGATAATTCACCCCTCCACTTT.

The rearrangement uses TRBV30 and TRBJ2-7, with D maybe TRBD1 (5 bases). V was trimmed by 4 bases and J by 2 bases, leaving 15 bases between them. This CDR3 contains 14 residues. Per germline, CDR1 GTSNPN and CDR2 SVGIG (reference sequence). The CDR3, as DNA: TGTGCCTGGATTTCACTCGGACATCCCTACGAGCAGTACTTC. Translated: CAWISLGHPYEQYF.

There are many counts of this clonotype. The chain recombines TRBV11-2 with TRBJ2-1; D may be TRBD2 (5 bases). This CDR3 has 13 amino acids. V lost 7 bases and J lost 4, with 11 bases in between. Per germline, CDR1 SGHAT and CDR2 FQNNGV. Here the CDR3 DNA reads TGTGCCAGCATCAGAGGGCAATACAATGAGCAGTTCTTC. The encoded protein is CASIRGQYNEQFF. Full variable domain (rest looked up from reference TRBV11-2 and TRBJ2-1): EAGVAQSPRYKIIEKRQSVAFWCNPISGHATLYWYQQILGQGPKLLIQFQNNGVVDDSQLPKDRFSAERLKGVDSTLKIQPAKLEDSAVYLCASIRGQYNEQFFGPGTRLTVL.

This clonotype was observed at least ten times. This chain uses TRBV20-1 with TRBJ2-1, with a weak D call TRBD1 (6 bases). The CDR3 has 17 residues. The germline gives CDR1 DFQATT, CDR2 SNEGSKA (reference sequence). With 1 base removed from V and 3 bases from J, the gap between germline ends came to 19 bases. The CDR3 DNA sequence: TGCAGTGCTAGAGCCCCCCTCCGGGACACGGACTACAATGAGCAGTTCTTC. This sequence encodes CSARAPLRDTDYNEQFF.

V usage is TRBV4-1 and J usage is TRBJ2-5, with no clear D. Germline CDR1 reads MGHRA; CDR2 reads YSYEKL. V lost 1 base and J lost 2, with 17 bases in between. This CDR3 region has 17 residues. Here the CDR3 DNA reads TGCGCCAGCAGCCAAGTGCCGGGCGCGGCGCGGCAAGAGACCCAGTACTTC. Translated: CASSQVPGAARQETQYF.

This clonotype was seen more than once but under ten times. This chain connects TRBV11-3 to TRBJ2-7; D is unresolved. V lost 5 bases to trimming and J lost 6 bases, with 11 bases between them. The CDR3 is 12 amino acids. Germline V gene sequence: CDR1 SGHNT, CDR2 YENEEA. The CDR3 region is CASSPTLCEQYF. In DNA, the CDR3 is TGTGCCAGCAGCCCGACGTTGTGCGAGCAGTACTTC.

V is TRBV5-1 and J is TRBJ2-3; 10 bases line up with TRBD1. V shed 5 bases, J shed 4 bases, and the junction held 1 base outside the gene matches. CDR3 length: 13 amino acids. Germline loops: CDR1 SGHRS, CDR2 YFSETQ. The CDR3 loop reads CASRTGGADTQYF. As DNA, the CDR3 is TGCGCCAGCAGGACAGGGGGCGCAGATACGCAGTATTTT.

The table lists this clonotype with many counts. The chain couples TRBV29-1 to TRBJ1-5, with 8 nucleotides matching TRBD1. The trim removed 7 bases at V and 3 bases at J, leaving 2 bases unmatched. CDR3 length: 12 residues. Germline V CDR1 and CDR2: SQVTM, ANQGSEA. Here the CDR3 reads CSAQGDNQPQHF. The CDR3 region has the DNA TGCAGCGCACAGGGGGACAATCAGCCCCAGCATTTT. Variable domain in full (rest from reference TRBV29-1 and TRBJ1-5): SAVISQKPSRDICQRGTSLTIQCQVDSQVTMMFWYRQQPGQSLTLIATANQGSEATYESGFVIDKFPISRPNLTFSTLTVSNMSPEDSSIYLCSAQGDNQPQHFGDGTRLSIL.

This clonotype appeared many times. The rearrangement links TRBV7-9 to TRBJ2-1; 7 positions agree with TRBD1. In germline, CDR1 is SEHNR, CDR2 FQNEAQ (reference sequence). This CDR3 contains 12 residues. V lost 5 bases and J lost 12; bases outside the gene matches: 7. CDR3 region: CASSPRDSVQFF. The CDR3 DNA sequence: TGTGCCAGCAGCCCCAGGGACAGTGTGCAGTTCTTC.

The V call is TRBV6-5, the J call TRBJ2-7; D gene uncertain. Germline V CDR1 and CDR2: MNHEY, SVGAGI. The CDR3 has 11 amino acids. V was shortened by 5 bases and J by 9 bases, with 11 bases between the two germline ends. The CDR3 spells CASSPVPGQYF. The CDR3 region has the DNA TGTGCCAGCAGTCCCGTCCCTGGGCAGTACTTC.

This clonotype was seen ten or more times. The genes are TRBV5-6 and TRBJ1-6, with D uncertain. The CDR3 spans 14 residues. Trimming took 2 bases from V and 6 from J, leaving 9 bases between them. Germline V CDR1 and CDR2: SGHDT, YYEEEE. CDR3 sequence: CASSFDIRNSPLHF. For the CDR3, the DNA is TGTGCCAGCAGCTTTGACATTCGTAATTCACCCCTCCACTTT.

This clonotype was recorded a few times. The gene calls are TRBV6-1 and TRBJ1-1; D remains ambiguous. V lost 3 bases, J lost 8 bases, and 7 bases lay in between. The CDR3 runs 11 residues. The germline gives CDR1 MNHNS, CDR2 SASEGT. The CDR3 bases are TGTGCCAGCAGTGACAGTACAGAAGCTTTCTTT. Residues: CASSDSTEAFF.

This clonotype is medium-sized (0.01 to 0.1%) by share. The rearrangement joins TRBV11-1 to TRBJ2-5; the D gene is possibly TRBD1 (5 bases). Germline lookup yields CDR1 SGHAT and CDR2 FQDESV (reference sequence). The germline V and J ends were trimmed by 5 bases and 2 bases, with 12 bases remaining between them. The CDR3 sequence is 14 residues long. The CDR3 DNA reads as TGTGCCAGCAGCCCAGACAGTAATCAAGAGACCCAGTACTTC. Translating it yields CASSPDSNQETQYF.

This clonotype has at least ten counts. The rearrangement joins TRBV12-3 or TRBV12-4 to TRBJ2-3, with 7 bases lining up with TRBD1. Germline trimming cut 3 bases from V and 2 bases from J; bases unmatched to any gene: 2. The CDR3 length is 14 residues. The CDR3 here is CASSFGTDTDTQYF. CDR3 DNA sequence: TGTGCCAGCAGTTTTGGGACAGACACAGATACGCAGTATTTT.

This clonotype was seen many times. Its ends do not fully match the called genes, so a read error is possible. This chain joins TRBV7-7 and TRBJ2-2; 10 bases map to TRBD1. This CDR3 contains 17 residues. CDR1 is SSHAT and CDR2 is FNYEAQ in the germline V gene (reference sequence). CDR3 nucleotides: TGTGCTAGCAGCTTAGACCGGGACAGGGGTAGCACCGGGGAGCTGTTTTTT. Protein product: CASSLDRDRGSTGELFF.

This clonotype was observed at least ten times. CDR3 in amino acids: CATKDYEQYF. As DNA, the CDR3 is TGTGCCACCAAGGACTACGAGCAGTACTTC. This sequence joins TRBV24-1 and TRBJ2-7, with no clear D. Germline V lookup: CDR1 KGHDR, CDR2 SFDVKD. The length of the CDR3 is 10 residues. V gave up 8 bases and J gave up 3 bases, with 4 bases separating them.

The V and J genes are TRBV7-2 and TRBJ2-1; 8 nucleotides agree with TRBD1. The CDR3 is 15 residues long. Germline CDR1 reads SGHTA; CDR2 reads FQGNSA. Trimming cost V 3 bases and J 4 bases; bases outside gene matches: 5. CDR3 sequence (DNA): TGTGCCAGCAGCTTCGGGGGACAGGCGTACAATGAGCAGTTCTTC. It is translated as CASSFGGQAYNEQFF.

In its sample, this clonotype was seen a few times. The chain joins TRBV19 to TRBJ2-3; the D is unclear. Trimming removed 6 bases at V and 7 bases at J, with 14 bases between. Germline values: CDR1 LNHDA, CDR2 SQIVND (reference sequence). The CDR3 covers 13 residues. DNA for the CDR3: TGTGCCAGTAGCCCTGGAGAAGGTAATACGCAGTATTTT. Protein product: CASSPGEGNTQYF.

V and J are TRBV2 and TRBJ2-7; 11 bases are shared with TRBD1. The CDR3 is 14 amino acids. Trimming took 5 bases from V and 6 from J; bases not matched to a gene: 6. Germline CDR1 and CDR2: SNHLY and FYNNEI. In DNA form, the CDR3 reads TGTGCCAGCAGTACGGGACAGGGGGTCAGCGAGCAGTACTTC. Protein sequence: CASSTGQGVSEQYF.

This clonotype was seen many times. The genes are TRBV3-1 and TRBJ1-6; D gene unclear. The CDR3 consists of 13 residues. Germline CDR1 is LGHDT and CDR2 is YNNKEL (reference sequence). V lost 1 base and J 18 bases, leaving 16 bases between the germline ends. In DNA, the CDR3 is TGTGCCAGCAGCCAAGCTTTCGACACAGACCCCCACTTT. As protein: CASSQAFDTDPHF.